This T cell receptor (beta chain) was recovered during a study of T-cell memory formation after mild COVID-19. Trimming removed 4 bases from V and 0 bases from J, with 6 bases in between. CDR3 length: 13 amino acids. Germline lookup yields CDR1 SGHRS and CDR2 YFSETQ. Study-wide results and limits: Mainly in CM and EM were contracting CD4+ clones; CD8+ were in EMRA. Several responding clones turned up in pre-infection memory, indicating that cross-reactive memory may have taken part.

In regard to this clonotype: Antigen: not known.

TCRdb fed the 5' RACE reads into MiXCR, producing one record per CDR3 protein. Seen here are 55,000 to 65,000 distinct CDR3 sequences, 9.5% observed once, and the top ten hold about 1.2%. Material: PBMCs or a T cell subset sorted from them (not recorded which). This rearrangement joins TRBV5-1 to TRBJ2-3; D not certain. This receptor was taken from a man aged 18 to 29 who had mild COVID-19 (a few samples of this study predate the infection). Cell type and time point are not known. CDR3 in amino acids: CASSQLSTDTQYF. In nucleotides, the CDR3 is TGCGCCAGCAGCCAACTCAGCACAGATACGCAGTATTTT. Combining the CDR3 with reference TRBV5-1 and TRBJ2-3 gives the whole variable domain KAGVTQTPRYLIKTRGQQVTLSCSPISGHRSVSWYQQTPGQGLQFLFEYFSETQRNKGNFPGRFSGRQFSNSRSEMNVSTLELGDSALYLCASSQLSTDTQYFGPGTRLTVL.